The present entry profiles one T cell receptor (beta chain) with its context. These data come from a study of cytomegalovirus exposure and HLA in healthy donors. The study ran its PCR with 60 Vbeta and 13 Jbeta primers. Libraries were prepared by immunoSEQ multiplex PCR; TCRdb keeps only in-frame clonotypes and omits some of them. In the table there are roughly 86,000 clones, 70% to 85% of which are singletons. The V gene's germline CDR1 is SGHAT and CDR2 FQNNGV. The CDR3 covers 16 residues. V was shortened by 3 bases and J by 1 base, with 15 bases between the two germline ends. The chain joins TRBV11-2 to TRBJ1-1; maybe TRBD1 (5 bases). The clonotype comes from a man aged 55-75 years in good health and CMV-seronegative. The source material was PBMCs. The CDR3 region is CASSFFGGGKNTEAFF. The CDR3 bases are TGTGCCAGCAGCTTCTTTGGGGGAGGGAAGAACACTGAAGCTTTCTTT.